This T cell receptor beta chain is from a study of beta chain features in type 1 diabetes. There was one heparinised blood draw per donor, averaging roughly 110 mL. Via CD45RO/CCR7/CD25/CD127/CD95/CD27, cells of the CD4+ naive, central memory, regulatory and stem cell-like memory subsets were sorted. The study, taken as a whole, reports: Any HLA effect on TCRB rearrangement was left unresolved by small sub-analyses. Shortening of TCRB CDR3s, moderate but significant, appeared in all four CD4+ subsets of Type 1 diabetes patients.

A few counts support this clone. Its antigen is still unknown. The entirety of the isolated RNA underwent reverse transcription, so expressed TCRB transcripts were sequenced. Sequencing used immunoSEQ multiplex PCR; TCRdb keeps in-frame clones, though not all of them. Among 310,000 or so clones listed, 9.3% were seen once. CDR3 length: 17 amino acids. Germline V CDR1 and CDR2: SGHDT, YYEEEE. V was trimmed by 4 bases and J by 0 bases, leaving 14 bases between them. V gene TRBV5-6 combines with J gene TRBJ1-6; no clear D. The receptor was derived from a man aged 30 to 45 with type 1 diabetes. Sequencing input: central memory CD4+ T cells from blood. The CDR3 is CASSTGSLSSYNSPLHF. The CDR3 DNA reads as TGTGCCAGCAGCACCGGGTCACTAAGCTCCTATAATTCACCCCTCCACTTT.